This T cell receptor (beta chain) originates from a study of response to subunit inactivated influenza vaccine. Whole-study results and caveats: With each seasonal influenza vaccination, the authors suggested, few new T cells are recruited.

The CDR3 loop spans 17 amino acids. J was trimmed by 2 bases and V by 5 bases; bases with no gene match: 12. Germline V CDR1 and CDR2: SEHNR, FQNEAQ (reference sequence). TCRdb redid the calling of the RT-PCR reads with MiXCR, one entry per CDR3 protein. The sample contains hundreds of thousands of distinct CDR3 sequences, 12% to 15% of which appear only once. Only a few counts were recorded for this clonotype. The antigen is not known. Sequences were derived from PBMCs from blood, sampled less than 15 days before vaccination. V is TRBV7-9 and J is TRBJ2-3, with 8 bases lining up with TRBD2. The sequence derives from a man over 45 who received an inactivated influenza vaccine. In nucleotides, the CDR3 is TGTGCCAGCAGCCCGCTATTAGCGGGAACAGACACAGATACGCAGTATTTT. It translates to CASSPLLAGTDTDTQYF.